This TCR beta chain was recorded in a study of shared clonotypes between healthy human individuals. The study, taken as a whole, reports: The naive CD4 repertoires of several donors were compared, and about 5% of clonotypes were shared.

CD45RO-negative cells were positively selected for CCR7, leaving out terminally differentiated effector memory CD45RA+ cells. Trimming cost V 4 bases and J 3 bases, with 14 bases left between them. The length of the CDR3 is 14 residues. Germline CDR1 is SGHRS and CDR2 is YFSETQ. TCRdb's copy holds only in-frame clones and misses some; the assay was immunoSEQ multiplex PCR. The sample holds about 2,200,000 clones, about 93% seen once. Turning to this clone: What it binds is not known.

The chain uses TRBV5-1 and TRBJ2-7; D possibly matches TRBD1 or TRBD2 (5 bases each). This receptor was taken from a man younger than 30 in good health. Some clones in this sample may be carry-over from other donors' samples. Sequencing was done on a sample of naive CD8+ T cells from PBMCs. CDR3 sequence reads: CASSPWDGYYEQYF. The CDR3, as DNA: TGCGCCAGCAGCCCTTGGGACGGATACTACGAGCAGTACTTC.